The 22 T cell receptor beta chains reported below all come from one sample, sequenced in a study of blood T cell repertoires in COVID-19. Clones were read by immunoSEQ multiplex PCR, and TCRdb kept only the in-frame ones, dropping some. There are about 250,000 clones in the sample; approximately 90% occur only once, and 3% lies in the top ten. Specimen: peripheral blood. The receptors here all came from a man between 18 and 29 years old with active or convalescent COVID-19.

CDR3 amino acids: CASSRPDRLNTEAFF. Written as DNA, the CDR3 is TGCGCCAGCAGCCGTCCGGACAGGTTAAACACTGAAGCTTTCTTT. This chain joins TRBV4-1 and TRBJ1-1; 7 bases are shared with TRBD1. V gave up 4 bases and J gave up 2 bases; unmatched junction bases: 7. The CDR3 spans 15 residues. Looked up from germline, CDR1 is MGHRA and CDR2 is YSYEKL.

The rearrangement uses TRBV2 and TRBJ1-4, with TRBD1 as a possible D gene (5 bases). Germline CDR1 SNHLY, CDR2 FYNNEI. Trimming cost V 4 bases and J 11 bases, with 14 bases left between them. This CDR3 spans 13 amino acids. The DNA for the CDR3 is TGTGCCAGCAGTGCCAGGGCCAGTGGGAAACTGTTTTTT. Translating gives CASSARASGKLFF. The complete variable domain, with remaining parts taken from reference TRBV2 and TRBJ1-4, reads EPEVTQTPSHQVTQMGQEVILRCVPISNHLYFYWYRQILGQKVEFLVSFYNNEISEKSEIFDDQFSVERPDGSNFTLKIRSTKLEDSAMYFCASSARASGKLFFGSGTQLSVL.

V and J are TRBV19 and TRBJ2-7; a weak D match, TRBD2 (6 bases). V lost 5 bases, J lost 4 bases, and 18 bases lay in between. Germline V gene sequence: CDR1 LNHDA, CDR2 SQIVND (reference sequence). There are 15 residues in the CDR3. The CDR3 region is CASSPGLRGRYEQYF. The CDR3 nucleotides are TGTGCCAGTAGTCCGGGACTTCGGGGGAGATACGAGCAGTACTTC.

The chain employs TRBV15 and TRBJ2-3; 7 bases are shared with TRBD1. This CDR3 is built from 16 residues. Germline values: CDR1 LNHNV, CDR2 YYDKDF (reference sequence). V shed 3 bases and J 2 bases; nucleotides not matched to a gene: 8. The CDR3 DNA sequence: TGTGCCACCAGCAGTGACCCGGGACAGCCCACAGATACGCAGTATTTT. Residues: CATSSDPGQPTDTQYF.

V gene TRBV4-3 combines with J gene TRBJ2-1; weak D call: TRBD2 (6 bases). V was cut by 5 bases and J by 0 bases, with 17 bases left in between. CDR3 length: 17 amino acids. Germline CDR1 and CDR2: LGHNA and YSLEER. The CDR3 is CASSKASAESSYNEQFF. CDR3 nucleotide sequence: TGCGCCAGCAGCAAAGCTAGCGCCGAGAGCTCCTACAATGAGCAGTTCTTC.

The V call is TRBV7-3, the J call TRBJ1-1; D may be TRBD1 (6 bases). Germline CDR1 is SGHTA and CDR2 is FQGTGA. Trimming shortened V by 6 bases and J by 3 bases, and 14 bases separated the two germline ends. The CDR3 contains 14 residues. In nucleotides, the CDR3 is TGTGCCAGCAGGGCTAGGGACAAGGACACTGAAGCTTTCTTT. It translates to CASRARDKDTEAFF.

There are a few counts of this clone. This rearrangement joins TRBV4-1 to TRBJ1-2; no firm D call. The CDR3 has 14 amino acids. The V and J ends lost 0 bases and 4 bases respectively, with 9 bases between them. Germline CDR1 MGHRA, CDR2 YSYEKL. Here the CDR3 reads CASSQDSQSYGYTF. The DNA of the CDR3 is TGCGCCAGCAGCCAAGATTCGCAGTCCTATGGCTACACCTTC.

The rearrangement uses TRBV3-1 (or the pseudogene TRBV3-2) and TRBJ1-1; possibly TRBD1 for D (6 bases). The V end was cut by 4 bases, the J end by 3 bases, with 12 bases between. The CDR3 is 14 amino acids. Germline V gene sequence: CDR1 LGHDT, CDR2 YNNKEL (reference sequence). The CDR3 nucleotides are TGTGCCAGCAGCCCGGGGACACCTCACACTGAAGCTTTCTTT. As protein: CASSPGTPHTEAFF.

The chain uses TRBV28 and TRBJ2-3; 7 nucleotides agree with TRBD1. Germline values: CDR1 MDHEN, CDR2 SYDVKM. J lost 5 bases, V lost 6 bases, and 11 bases had no gene match. CDR3 length equals 15 residues. The CDR3 is CASSRGTAQEDTQYF. The CDR3 DNA follows: TGTGCCAGCAGCCGAGGGACAGCACAAGAAGATACGCAGTATTTT.

This clone was picked up one time. The chain combines TRBV9 with TRBJ2-3; 7 bases match TRBD1. The germline gives CDR1 SGDLS, CDR2 YYNGEE. Unmatched junction bases numbered 11, after V lost 1 base and J lost 0 bases. The length of the CDR3 is 18 residues. The CDR3 reads CASSVRRETGSSTDTQYF. CDR3 DNA: TGTGCCAGCAGCGTAAGAAGAGAGACAGGGAGTAGCACAGATACGCAGTATTTT. Variable domain in full (rest from reference TRBV9 and TRBJ2-3): DSGVTQTPKHLITATGQRVTLRCSPRSGDLSVYWYQQSLDQGLQFLIQYYNGEERAKGNILERFSAQQFPDLHSELNLSSLELGDSALYFCASSVRRETGSSTDTQYFGPGTRLTVL.

The genes are TRBV7-9 and TRBJ1-1; D gene ambiguous. The V end was cut by 0 bases, the J end by 5 bases, with 16 bases between. Germline assignment: CDR1 SEHNR and CDR2 FQNEAQ (reference sequence). This CDR3 comprises 16 residues. CDR3 residues: CASSLAEVAGITEAFF. In DNA form, the CDR3 reads TGTGCCAGCAGCTTAGCGGAGGTCGCAGGTATAACTGAAGCTTTCTTT.

CDR3 in DNA: TGCGCCAGCAGTCAAAAACAGGGGGCGGTCAAGTACTTC. Translation gives CASSQKQGAVKYF. The chain employs TRBV23-1 and TRBJ2-7; 9 bases match TRBD1. TRBV23-1 is treated as an ORF (open reading frame) with a function not yet certain. This CDR3 has 13 amino acids. J was trimmed by 11 bases and V by 2 bases; bases with no gene match: 7.

This chain connects TRBV19 to TRBJ1-5; no firm D call. Germline V gives CDR1 LNHDA, CDR2 SQIVND (reference sequence). V was trimmed by 6 bases and J by 0 bases, leaving 12 bases between them. The CDR3 has 15 amino acids. CDR3 nucleotide sequence: TGTGCCAGTAGCCGGTCCCCCATTAGCAATCAGCCCCAGCATTTT. Encoded protein: CASSRSPISNQPQHF.

The rearrangement uses TRBV5-1 and TRBJ2-6; 9 nucleotides align to TRBD1. The CDR3 totals 18 residues. V shed 0 bases and J 1 base; nucleotides not matched to a gene: 5. Germline V gene sequence: CDR1 SGHRS, CDR2 YFSETQ. Written as DNA, the CDR3 is TGCGCCAGCAGCTTGGAGTTACAGGGGGCATCTGGGGCCAACGTCCTGACTTTC. This sequence encodes CASSLELQGASGANVLTF.

This chain links TRBV19 with TRBJ1-1, with D perhaps matching TRBD1 (5 bases). The germline CDR1 and CDR2 sequences are LNHDA and SQIVND (reference sequence). This CDR3 comprises 15 residues. V was cut by 1 base and J by 7 bases, with 16 bases left in between. Written as DNA, the CDR3 is TGTGCCAGTAGTATAGGCCCTAGGGGATACGGTGAAGCTTTCTTT. Amino acids: CASSIGPRGYGEAFF.

Only one count was recorded for this clone. V is TRBV9 and J is TRBJ2-7; a weak D match, TRBD1 (6 bases). This CDR3 is 14 amino acids long. Trimming stripped 4 bases from V and 4 bases from J, with 15 bases between. Germline V gene lookup returns CDR1 SGDLS and CDR2 YYNGEE. The CDR3: CASSPTGILYEQYF. CDR3 sequence (DNA): TGTGCCAGCAGCCCTACAGGGATTTTGTACGAGCAGTACTTC.

CDR3 in DNA: TGTGCCAGCCTAGCGGGAGGGCCTTCTGGGGTCCGGTTCTTC. It encodes CASLAGGPSGVRFF. The chain employs TRBV28 and TRBJ2-1; TRBD2 matches at 12 bases. The CDR3 contains 14 residues. CDR1 and CDR2 (germline): MDHEN, SYDVKM. V was clipped by 8 bases and J by 15 bases; unmatched bases: 14.

This chain connects TRBV28 to TRBJ2-7; 12 bases are a match to TRBD2. The J segment lost 7 bases and the V segment lost 2 bases, leaving 6 bases of the junction unmatched. Per the germline V gene, CDR1 is MDHEN and CDR2 is SYDVKM. The length of the CDR3 is 15 residues. CDR3 protein: CASSLGTSGPLEQYF. CDR3 DNA: TGTGCCAGCAGTTTAGGGACTAGCGGGCCCTTAGAGCAGTACTTC.

V usage is TRBV19 and J usage is TRBJ2-1; 10 bases agree with TRBD2. The germline CDR1 and CDR2 sequences are LNHDA and SQIVND (reference sequence). The V gene end was trimmed by 5 bases and the J gene end by 8 bases; junction bases not matched to a gene: 9. The CDR3 sequence is 15 residues long. CDR3 sequence: CASSLSSGSSHEQFF. The CDR3 DNA reads as TGTGCCAGTAGTCTATCTAGCGGGAGTTCCCATGAGCAGTTCTTC.

The chain uses TRBV10-3 and TRBJ1-1, with a possible D match to TRBD1 (5 bases). V was shortened by 0 bases and J by 3 bases, with 8 bases between the two germline ends. The CDR3 is made up of 14 amino acids. Germline loops: CDR1 ENHRY, CDR2 SYGVKD. The CDR3 spells CAISESKGDTEAFF. The CDR3 DNA is TGTGCCATCAGTGAGTCGAAAGGGGACACTGAAGCTTTCTTT.

A single count supports this clone. CDR3 sequence (DNA): TGTGCCAGCAGCCAAGAAGTAACGGCGGGGGTCCAGGAGCAGTACTTC. Its protein product is CASSQEVTAGVQEQYF. The chain is built from TRBV14 and TRBJ2-7, with 7 bases that match TRBD2. The V segment lost 0 bases and the J segment 7 bases; nucleotides outside the gene matches: 12. The CDR3 loop spans 16 amino acids. From germline, CDR1 is SGHDN and CDR2 FVKESK.

This clone has just one count. The chain recombines TRBV10-3 with TRBJ2-1; TRBD2 matches 8 bases. The J segment lost 7 bases and the V segment lost 9 bases, leaving 11 bases of the junction unmatched. This CDR3 is built from 14 residues. Germline V gene sequence: CDR1 ENHRY, CDR2 SYGVKD. For the CDR3, the DNA is TGTGCCATGCAACATAGCGGGAATGGGAATGAGCAGTTCTTC. Encoded protein: CAMQHSGNGNEQFF.